Below are 16 T cell receptor beta chains sequenced from a single sample in a study of cytomegalovirus exposure and HLA in healthy donors. The primer mix had 60 Vbeta and 13 Jbeta primers. TCRdb's copy holds only in-frame clones and misses some; the assay was immunoSEQ multiplex PCR. This sample has almost 200,000 clones; 75% to 85% occur once, and the top ten carry approximately 0.39%. The sample taken for sequencing was PBMCs. The receptors stem from a male donor in good health and CMV-seropositive.

In DNA form, the CDR3 reads TGTGCCAGCACCTTTACTCCAGGTTTGGGCACTGAAGCTTTCTTT. Its translation is CASTFTPGLGTEAFF. V usage is TRBV6-5 and J usage is TRBJ1-1; D uncertain. The ends were cut back, 7 bases at V and 4 bases at J, with 19 bases in the middle. The CDR3 is 15 residues long. Germline assignment: CDR1 MNHEY and CDR2 SVGAGI.

The CDR3 DNA sequence: TGTGCCAGGGCAAGCGGGCTTACCGGGGAGCTGTTTTTT. Its protein product is CARASGLTGELFF. This rearrangement joins TRBV7-2 to TRBJ2-2, with D maybe TRBD2 (6 bases). The V and J ends lost 9 bases and 5 bases respectively, with 13 bases between them. The CDR3 extends over 13 amino acids. The germline CDR1 and CDR2 sequences are SGHTA and FQGNSA.

The chain combines TRBV9 with TRBJ2-2; 8 bases fit TRBD2. Germline V CDR1 and CDR2: SGDLS, YYNGEE. CDR3 length: 15 residues. V trimming: 3 bases; J trimming: 4 bases; junction bases outside the gene matches: 5. CDR3 in amino acids: CASSAGGVGTGELFF. DNA for the CDR3: TGTGCCAGCAGCGCGGGGGGGGTCGGCACCGGGGAGCTGTTTTTT.

This clone was seen a single time. V and J are TRBV7-2 and TRBJ1-1; a weak D match, TRBD1 (5 bases). The CDR3 is made up of 14 amino acids. The germline V and J ends were trimmed by 0 bases and 8 bases, with 13 bases remaining between them. The germline V gene encodes CDR1 SGHTA and CDR2 FQGNSA. The CDR3 protein is CASSLAGTGAEAFF. Here the CDR3 DNA reads TGTGCCAGCAGCTTAGCCGGGACTGGTGCAGAAGCTTTCTTT. The variable domain in full, completed from reference TRBV7-2 and TRBJ1-1, reads GAGVSQSPSNKVTEKGKDVELRCDPISGHTALYWYRQSLGQGLEFLIYFQGNSAPDKSGLPSDRFSAERTGGSVSTLTIQRTQQEDSAVYLCASSLAGTGAEAFFGQGTRLTVV.

DNA for the CDR3: TGTGCCAGCAGCTCCTATGGTCCTACTAGCGGGGGGGCGGATGAGCAGTTCTTC. Translated: CASSSYGPTSGGADEQFF. The chain couples TRBV7-3 to TRBJ2-1; 13 nucleotides align to TRBD2. V lost 4 bases, J lost 8 bases, and 14 bases stayed unmatched. Per germline, CDR1 SGHTA and CDR2 FQGTGA. The CDR3 is 18 residues long.

The chain recombines TRBV5-1 with TRBJ1-1, with D possibly TRBD1 on 6 matching bases. V dropped 4 bases and J dropped 7 bases, with 14 bases sitting between them. Germline V CDR1 and CDR2: SGHRS, YFSETQ. The CDR3 runs to 13 residues. In DNA, the CDR3 is TGCGCCAGCAGCCCGGGGACAAGGGGTGAAGCTTTCTTT. It is translated as CASSPGTRGEAFF.

The table lists this clone with a count of one. The rearrangement uses TRBV7-6 and TRBJ1-4; no clear D gene. Looked up from germline, CDR1 is SGHVS and CDR2 is FNYEAQ. The CDR3 runs to 17 residues. The V end was cut by 1 base, the J end by 0 bases, with 12 bases between. The CDR3 coding sequence is TGTGCCAGCAGCTTAGTGGCCAGTCTTGCAACTAATGAAAAACTGTTTTTT. This codes for CASSLVASLATNEKLFF.

This clone was seen more than once but under ten times. The V gene is TRBV2, the J gene TRBJ1-5; D gene ambiguous. V was trimmed by 2 bases and J by 3 bases, leaving 11 bases between them. Germline V gives CDR1 SNHLY, CDR2 FYNNEI. The CDR3 is 15 residues long. CDR3 nucleotides: TGTGCCAGCAGTGAATACGCGTCCTTCAATCAGCCCCAGCATTTT. This translates into CASSEYASFNQPQHF.

J is TRBJ2-1 and V is TRBV30; D may be TRBD2 (6 bases). The CDR3 has 15 residues. Trimming removed 1 base at V and 0 bases at J, with 10 bases between. Germline V gene sequence: CDR1 GTSNPN, CDR2 SVGIG (reference sequence). CDR3 DNA: TGTGCCTGGAGTGCCGGGACTTTCTCCTACAATGAGCAGTTCTTC. Its translation is CAWSAGTFSYNEQFF.

CDR3 region: CASSQESRSEKQFF. In DNA, the CDR3 is TGCGCCAGCAGCCAAGAGAGTCGGAGCGAAAAGCAGTTCTTC. The chain recombines TRBV4-1 with TRBJ2-1; D call uncertain. Germline CDR1 and CDR2: MGHRA and YSYEKL. V was pared by 0 bases and J by 11 bases, with 14 bases between. This CDR3 has 14 residues.

V gene TRBV9 combines with J gene TRBJ1-2; 8 nucleotides line up with TRBD1. The CDR3 has 15 residues. Germline-derived CDR1 and CDR2 are SGDLS and YYNGEE. V shed 0 bases, J shed 3 bases, and the junction held 4 bases outside the gene matches. The CDR3 region is CASSVGSGGYYGYTF. DNA of the CDR3: TGTGCCAGCAGCGTAGGGTCAGGGGGCTACTATGGCTACACCTTC.

A single count supports this clone. The genes are TRBV5-6 and TRBJ1-1, with 7 bases fitting TRBD1. J lost 4 bases, V lost 1 base, and 4 bases had no gene match. CDR1 and CDR2 from the germline V gene are SGHDT and YYEEEE. This CDR3 has 14 residues. For the CDR3, the DNA is TGTGCCAGCAGCTTGAACAGGGGATTCACTGAAGCTTTCTTT. Its translation is CASSLNRGFTEAFF. Looking up the rest from reference TRBV5-6 and TRBJ1-1 gives the full variable domain: DAGVTQSPTHLIKTRGQQVTLRCSPKSGHDTVSWYQQALGQGPQFIFQYYEEEERQRGNFPDRFSGHQFPNYSSELNVNALLLGDSALYLCASSLNRGFTEAFFGQGTRLTVV.

The chain uses TRBV4-3 and TRBJ1-2; 7 nucleotides agree with TRBD1. Germline V lookup: CDR1 LGHNA, CDR2 YSLEER. This CDR3 spans 14 amino acids. Trimming at V came to 3 bases and at J to 4 bases, leaving 5 bases not matched to a gene. CDR3 sequence reads: CASSQTTGSYGYTF. CDR3 in DNA: TGCGCCAGCAGCCAGACGACAGGGTCCTATGGCTACACCTTC.

Details on this clone: One end of the junction is discordant with germline, which a read error may explain. The chain has TRBV5-1 and TRBJ2-7; 7 bases map to TRBD1. The CDR3 totals 14 residues. Germline CDR1 and CDR2: SGHRS and YFSETQ. CDR3 DNA sequence: TGCGCCAGCAGCTCCGGGACAGCCTCCTCCGAGCAGTACTTC. Its translation: CASSSGTASSEQYF.

This clone was counted a single time. The chain recombines TRBV5-1 with TRBJ1-2; possible D gene TRBD1, 6 bases. Germline-derived CDR1 and CDR2 are SGHRS and YFSETQ. V was pared by 4 bases and J by 4 bases, with 14 bases between. The CDR3 is 14 residues long. In nucleotides, the CDR3 is TGCGCCAGCAGCCAGGGGAACGGATTCTATGGCTACACCTTC. It codes for CASSQGNGFYGYTF.

The chain joins TRBV28 to TRBJ2-6; 10 bases fit TRBD1. Germline lookup yields CDR1 MDHEN and CDR2 SYDVKM. Trimming cost V 3 bases and J 0 bases; bases outside gene matches: 2. This CDR3 is built from 17 residues. CDR3 residues: CASSFGQGVSGANVLTF. In DNA form, the CDR3 reads TGTGCCAGCAGTTTCGGACAGGGGGTCTCTGGGGCCAACGTCCTGACTTTC.